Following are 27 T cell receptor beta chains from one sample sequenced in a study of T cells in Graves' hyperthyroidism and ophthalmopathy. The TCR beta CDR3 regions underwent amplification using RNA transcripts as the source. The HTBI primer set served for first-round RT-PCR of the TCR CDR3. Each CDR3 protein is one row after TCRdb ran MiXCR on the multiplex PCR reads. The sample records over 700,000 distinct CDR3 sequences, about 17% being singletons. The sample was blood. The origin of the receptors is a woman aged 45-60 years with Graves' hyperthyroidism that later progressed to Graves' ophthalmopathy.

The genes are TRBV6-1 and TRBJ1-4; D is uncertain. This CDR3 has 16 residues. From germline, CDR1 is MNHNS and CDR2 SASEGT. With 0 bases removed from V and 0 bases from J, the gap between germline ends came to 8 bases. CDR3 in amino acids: CASSEAPKATNEKLFF. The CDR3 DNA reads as TGTGCCAGCAGTGAAGCCCCAAAAGCAACTAATGAAAAACTGTTTTTT.

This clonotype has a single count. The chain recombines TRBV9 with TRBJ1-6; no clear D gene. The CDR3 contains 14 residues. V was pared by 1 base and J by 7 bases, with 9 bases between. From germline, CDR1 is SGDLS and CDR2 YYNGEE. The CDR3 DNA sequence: TGTGCCAGCAGCGTATTGACGGGGAATTCACCCCTCCACTTT. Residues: CASSVLTGNSPLHF.

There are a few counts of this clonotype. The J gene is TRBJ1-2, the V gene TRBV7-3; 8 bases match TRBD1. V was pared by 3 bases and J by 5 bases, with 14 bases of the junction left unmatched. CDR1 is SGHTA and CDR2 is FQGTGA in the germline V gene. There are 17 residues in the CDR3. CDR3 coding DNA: TGTGCCAGCAGCTTCAGGGGACAGGAGCTTGCTCTATATGGCTACACCTTC. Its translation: CASSFRGQELALYGYTF.

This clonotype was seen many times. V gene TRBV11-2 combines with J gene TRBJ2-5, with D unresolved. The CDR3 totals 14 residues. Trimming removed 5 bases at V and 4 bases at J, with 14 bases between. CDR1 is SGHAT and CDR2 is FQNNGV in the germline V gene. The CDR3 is CASSETLSLETQYF. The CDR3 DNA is TGTGCCAGCAGCGAAACCCTTTCATTAGAGACCCAGTACTTC.

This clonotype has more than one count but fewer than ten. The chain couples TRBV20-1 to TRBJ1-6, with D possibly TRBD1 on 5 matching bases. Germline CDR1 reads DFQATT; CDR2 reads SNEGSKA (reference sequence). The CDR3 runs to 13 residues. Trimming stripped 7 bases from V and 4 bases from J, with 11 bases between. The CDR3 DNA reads TGCAGTGGTGCAACAGGTTATAATTCACCCCTCCACTTT. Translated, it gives CSGATGYNSPLHF.

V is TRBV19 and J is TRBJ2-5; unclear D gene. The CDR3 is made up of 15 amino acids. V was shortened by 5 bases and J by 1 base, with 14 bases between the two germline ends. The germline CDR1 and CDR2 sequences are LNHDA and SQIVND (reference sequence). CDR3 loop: CASSRLDGGQETQYF. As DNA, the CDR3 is TGTGCCAGTAGTCGCCTGGACGGTGGCCAAGAGACCCAGTACTTC.

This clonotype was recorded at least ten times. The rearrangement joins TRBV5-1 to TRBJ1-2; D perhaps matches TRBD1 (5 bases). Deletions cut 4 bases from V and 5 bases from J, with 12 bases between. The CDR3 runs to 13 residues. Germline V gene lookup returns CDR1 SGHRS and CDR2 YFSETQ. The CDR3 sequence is CASSVQEPYGYTF. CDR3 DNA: TGCGCCAGCAGCGTACAGGAACCATATGGCTACACCTTC.

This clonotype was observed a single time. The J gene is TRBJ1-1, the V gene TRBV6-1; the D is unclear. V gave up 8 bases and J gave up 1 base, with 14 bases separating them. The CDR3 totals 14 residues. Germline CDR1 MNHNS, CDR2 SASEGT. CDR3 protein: CASRTSDGNTEAFF. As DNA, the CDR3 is TGTGCCAGCCGGACCTCCGACGGGAACACTGAAGCTTTCTTT.

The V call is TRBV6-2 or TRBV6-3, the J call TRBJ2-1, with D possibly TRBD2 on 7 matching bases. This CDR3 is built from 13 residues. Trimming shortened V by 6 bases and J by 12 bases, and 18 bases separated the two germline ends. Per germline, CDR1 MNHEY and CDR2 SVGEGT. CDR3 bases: TGTGCCAGCAGGGACGGCGGGGGCGGAGGGCAGTTCTTC. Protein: CASRDGGGGGQFF.

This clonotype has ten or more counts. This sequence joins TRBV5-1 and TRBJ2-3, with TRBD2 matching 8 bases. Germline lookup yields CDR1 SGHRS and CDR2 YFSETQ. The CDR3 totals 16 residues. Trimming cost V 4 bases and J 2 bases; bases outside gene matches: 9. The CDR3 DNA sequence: TGCGCCAGCAGCCGGGAGGGGTCCAGGTTCACAGATACGCAGTATTTT. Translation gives CASSREGSRFTDTQYF.

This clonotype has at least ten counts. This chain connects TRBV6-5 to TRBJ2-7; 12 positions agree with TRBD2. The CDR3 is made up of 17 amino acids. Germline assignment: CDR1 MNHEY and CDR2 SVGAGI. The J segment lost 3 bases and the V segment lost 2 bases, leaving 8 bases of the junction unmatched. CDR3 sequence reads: CASSYPTGLAGRYEQYF. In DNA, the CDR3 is TGTGCCAGCAGTTACCCCACTGGACTAGCGGGGCGCTACGAGCAGTACTTC.

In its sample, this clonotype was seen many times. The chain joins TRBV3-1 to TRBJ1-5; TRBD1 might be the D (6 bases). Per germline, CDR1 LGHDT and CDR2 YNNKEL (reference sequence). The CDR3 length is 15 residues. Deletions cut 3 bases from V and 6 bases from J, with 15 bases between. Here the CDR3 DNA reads TGTGCCAGCAGCCAGGAGACAGGAGCCGGTCAGCCCCAGCATTTT. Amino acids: CASSQETGAGQPQHF.

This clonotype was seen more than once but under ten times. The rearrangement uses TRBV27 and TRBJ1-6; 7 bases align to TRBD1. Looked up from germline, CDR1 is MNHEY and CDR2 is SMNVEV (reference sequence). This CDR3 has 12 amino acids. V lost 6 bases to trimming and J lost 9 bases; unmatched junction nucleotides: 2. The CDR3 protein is CASSDRVSPLHF. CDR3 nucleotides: TGTGCCAGCAGCGACAGGGTTTCACCCCTCCACTTT.

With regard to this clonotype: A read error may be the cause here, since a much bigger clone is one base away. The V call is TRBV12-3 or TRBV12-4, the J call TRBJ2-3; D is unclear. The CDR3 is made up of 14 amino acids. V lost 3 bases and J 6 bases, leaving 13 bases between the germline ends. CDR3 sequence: CASSFYEEGDTQYF. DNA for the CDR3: TGTGCCAGCAGTTTCTACGAGGAAGGGGATACGCAGTATTTT.

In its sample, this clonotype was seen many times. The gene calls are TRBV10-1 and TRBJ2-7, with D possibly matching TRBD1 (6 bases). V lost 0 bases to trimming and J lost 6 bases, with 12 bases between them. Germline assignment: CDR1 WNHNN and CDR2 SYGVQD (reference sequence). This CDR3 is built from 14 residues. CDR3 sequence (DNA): TGCGCCAGCAGTGAGTCGTTGGCAGGGGCCGAGCAGTACTTC. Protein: CASSESLAGAEQYF.

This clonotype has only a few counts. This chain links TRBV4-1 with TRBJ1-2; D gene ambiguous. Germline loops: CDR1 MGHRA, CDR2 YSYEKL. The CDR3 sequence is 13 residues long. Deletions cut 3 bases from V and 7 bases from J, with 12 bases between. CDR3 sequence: CASSQLDGFGYTF. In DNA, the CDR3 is TGCGCCAGCAGCCAGCTGGACGGCTTTGGCTACACCTTC.

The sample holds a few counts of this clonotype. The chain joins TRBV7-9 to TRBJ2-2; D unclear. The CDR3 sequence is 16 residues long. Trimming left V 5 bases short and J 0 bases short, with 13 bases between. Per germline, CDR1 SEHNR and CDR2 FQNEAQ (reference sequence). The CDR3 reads CASSPGLGPNTGELFF. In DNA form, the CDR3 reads TGTGCCAGCAGCCCCGGGCTTGGCCCGAACACCGGGGAGCTGTTTTTT. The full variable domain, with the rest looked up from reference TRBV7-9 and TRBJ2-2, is DTGVSQNPRHKITKRGQNVTFRCDPISEHNRLYWYRQTLGQGPEFLTYFQNEAQLEKSRLLSDRFSAERPKGSFSTLEIQRTEQGDSAMYLCASSPGLGPNTGELFFGEGSRLTVL.

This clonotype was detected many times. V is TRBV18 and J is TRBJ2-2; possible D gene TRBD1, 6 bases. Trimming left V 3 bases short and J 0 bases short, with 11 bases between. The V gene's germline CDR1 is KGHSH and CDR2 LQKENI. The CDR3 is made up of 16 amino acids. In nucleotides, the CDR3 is TGTGCCAGCTCACCCCTCGCAGGGGCGAACACCGGGGAGCTGTTTTTT. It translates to CASSPLAGANTGELFF. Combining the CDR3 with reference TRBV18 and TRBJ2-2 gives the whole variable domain NAGVMQNPRHLVRRRGQEARLRCSPMKGHSHVYWYRQLPEEGLKFMVYLQKENIIDESGMPKERFSAEFPKEGPSILRIQQVVRGDSAAYFCASSPLAGANTGELFFGEGSRLTVL.

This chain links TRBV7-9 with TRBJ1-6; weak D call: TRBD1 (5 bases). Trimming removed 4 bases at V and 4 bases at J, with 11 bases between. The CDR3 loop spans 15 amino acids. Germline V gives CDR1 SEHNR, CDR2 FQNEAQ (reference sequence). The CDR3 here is CASSSLREYNSPLHF. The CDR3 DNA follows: TGTGCCAGCAGCTCGCTCAGGGAGTATAATTCACCCCTCCACTTT.

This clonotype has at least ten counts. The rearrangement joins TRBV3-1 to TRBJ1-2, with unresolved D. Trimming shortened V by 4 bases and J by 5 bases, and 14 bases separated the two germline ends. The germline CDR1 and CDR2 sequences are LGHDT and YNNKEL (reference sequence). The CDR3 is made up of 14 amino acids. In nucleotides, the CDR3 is TGTGCCAGCAGCCCCGCGAGACGGAGATATGGCTACACCTTC. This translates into CASSPARRRYGYTF. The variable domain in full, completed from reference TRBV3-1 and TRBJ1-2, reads DTAVSQTPKYLVTQMGNDKSIKCEQNLGHDTMYWYKQDSKKFLKIMFSYNNKELIINETVPNRFSPKSPDKAHLNLHINSLELGDSAVYFCASSPARRRYGYTFGSGTRLTVV.

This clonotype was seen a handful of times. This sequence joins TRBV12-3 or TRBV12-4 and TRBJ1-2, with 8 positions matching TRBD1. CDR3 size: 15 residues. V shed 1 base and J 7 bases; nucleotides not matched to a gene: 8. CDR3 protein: CASSLVRTGRSGYTF. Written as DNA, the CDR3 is TGTGCCAGCAGTTTAGTGAGGACAGGGCGATCTGGCTACACCTTC.

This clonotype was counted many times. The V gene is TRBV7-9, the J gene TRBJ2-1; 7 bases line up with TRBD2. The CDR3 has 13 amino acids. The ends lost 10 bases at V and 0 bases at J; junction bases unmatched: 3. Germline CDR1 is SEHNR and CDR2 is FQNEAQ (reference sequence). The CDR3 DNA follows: TGTGCCACCGCTAGCGGCTCCTACAATGAGCAGTTCTTC. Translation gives CATASGSYNEQFF.

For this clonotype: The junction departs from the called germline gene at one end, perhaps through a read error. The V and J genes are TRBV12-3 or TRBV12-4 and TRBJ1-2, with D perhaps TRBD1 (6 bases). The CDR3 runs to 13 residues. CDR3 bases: TGTCCCAGCAGTGACAGGTTACACTATGGCTACACCTTC. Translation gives CPSSDRLHYGYTF.

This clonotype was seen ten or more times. DNA of the CDR3: TGTGCCAGCAGTCTATGGACCTTTAGCTCCTACGAGCAGTACTTC. It codes for CASSLWTFSSYEQYF. The V and J genes are TRBV11-1 and TRBJ2-7, with no clear D. Deletions cut 6 bases from V and 0 bases from J, with 15 bases between. The CDR3 sequence is 15 residues long. Germline V gene lookup returns CDR1 SGHAT and CDR2 FQDESV (reference sequence).

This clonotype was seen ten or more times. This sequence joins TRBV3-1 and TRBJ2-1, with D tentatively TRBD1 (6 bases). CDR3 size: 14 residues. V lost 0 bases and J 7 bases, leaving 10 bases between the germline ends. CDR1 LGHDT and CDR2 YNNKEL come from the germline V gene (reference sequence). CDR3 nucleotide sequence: TGTGCCAGCAGCCAAGATGGAAGGGGGAATGAGCAGTTCTTC. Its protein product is CASSQDGRGNEQFF.

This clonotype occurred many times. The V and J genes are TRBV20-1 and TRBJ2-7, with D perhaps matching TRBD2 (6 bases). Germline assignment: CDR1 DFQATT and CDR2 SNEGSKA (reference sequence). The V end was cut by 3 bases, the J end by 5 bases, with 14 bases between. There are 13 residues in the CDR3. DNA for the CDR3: TGCAGTGCTAGTGGGGGAGGTAGCGACGAGCAGTACTTC. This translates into CSASGGGSDEQYF.

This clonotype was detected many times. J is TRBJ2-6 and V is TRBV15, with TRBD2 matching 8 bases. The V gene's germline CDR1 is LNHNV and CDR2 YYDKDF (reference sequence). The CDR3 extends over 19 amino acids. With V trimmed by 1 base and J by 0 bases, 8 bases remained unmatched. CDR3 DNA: TGTGCCACCAGCAGAGCTGGCGGGGGGTTCTTCTCTGGGGCCAACGTCCTGACTTTC. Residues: CATSRAGGGFFSGANVLTF.